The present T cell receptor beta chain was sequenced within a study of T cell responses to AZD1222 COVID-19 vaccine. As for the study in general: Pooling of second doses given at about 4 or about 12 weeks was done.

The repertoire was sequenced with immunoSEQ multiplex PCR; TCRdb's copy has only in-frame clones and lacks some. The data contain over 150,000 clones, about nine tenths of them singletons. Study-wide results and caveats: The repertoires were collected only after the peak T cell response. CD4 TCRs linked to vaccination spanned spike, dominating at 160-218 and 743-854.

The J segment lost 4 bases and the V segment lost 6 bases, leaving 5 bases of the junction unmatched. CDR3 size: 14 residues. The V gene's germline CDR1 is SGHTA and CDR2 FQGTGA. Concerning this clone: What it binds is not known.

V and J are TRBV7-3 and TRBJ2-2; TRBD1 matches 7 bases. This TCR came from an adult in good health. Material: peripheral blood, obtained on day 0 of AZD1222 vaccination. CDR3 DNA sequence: TGTGCCAGCAGTAGGGGGCAAGGCACCGGGGAGCTGTTTTTT. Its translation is CASSRGQGTGELFF.